The 24 T cell receptor beta chains below were found in one sample sequenced in a study of T cell responses to AZD1222 COVID-19 vaccine. Clones were read by immunoSEQ multiplex PCR, and TCRdb kept only the in-frame ones, dropping some. The table has 140,000 to 150,000 clones, just over 90% seen once. The input for sequencing was peripheral blood, taken on day 0 of AZD1222 vaccination. These receptors were obtained from an adult in good health.

The chain is built from TRBV7-2 and TRBJ1-1; D gene unclear. There are 13 residues in the CDR3. Deletions cut 2 bases from V and 2 bases from J, with 6 bases between. Germline V gene lookup returns CDR1 SGHTA and CDR2 FQGNSA. CDR3 coding DNA: TGTGCCAGCAGCTTAAAGGACAACACTGAAGCTTTCTTT. This translates into CASSLKDNTEAFF.

In DNA, the CDR3 is TGTGCCAGCAGTTTCTCTGGTAGGGGAAACTCACCCCTCCACTTT. This sequence encodes CASSFSGRGNSPLHF. This sequence joins TRBV28 and TRBJ1-6; maybe TRBD1 (5 bases). The CDR3 has 15 residues. CDR1 and CDR2 (germline): MDHEN, SYDVKM. V lost 3 bases and J 10 bases, leaving 16 bases between the germline ends.

This clone has just a few counts. The chain joins TRBV6-2 or TRBV6-3 to TRBJ2-1; D is uncertain. CDR1 is MNHEY, CDR2 SVGEGT, per germline. This CDR3 is built from 13 residues. V was pared by 5 bases and J by 5 bases, with 10 bases between. CDR3 in amino acids: CASSNRVHNEQFF. In nucleotides, the CDR3 is TGTGCCAGCAGTAACCGCGTCCACAATGAGCAGTTCTTC.

This clone was recorded only once. DNA of the CDR3: TGTGCCAGCACTGACGGCCTGACGCACATGGGAGCTAACTATGGCTACACCTTC. It encodes CASTDGLTHMGANYGYTF. This chain joins TRBV2 and TRBJ1-2; D is uncertain. The length of the CDR3 is 18 residues. The V and J ends lost 7 bases and 0 bases respectively, with 24 bases between them. Germline V lookup: CDR1 SNHLY, CDR2 FYNNEI.

This chain connects TRBV7-5 to TRBJ2-1. TRBV7-5 is assigned pseudogene status. This CDR3 region has 14 residues. CDR3 nucleotide sequence: TGTGTCAGAAGCCCCCGAGGGGCCTACAATGAGCAGTTCTTC. It specifies CVRSPRGAYNEQFF.

This clone was recorded once. The chain employs TRBV27 and TRBJ2-3; D is ambiguous. The CDR3 totals 14 residues. The V end was cut by 7 bases, the J end by 3 bases, with 14 bases between. Germline CDR1 is MNHEY and CDR2 is SMNVEV (reference sequence). DNA for the CDR3: TGTGCCAGCAATAGCTTAAGTGTGACAGATACGCAGTATTTT. Translated: CASNSLSVTDTQYF.

The V and J genes are TRBV10-1 and TRBJ2-1; D gene uncertain. The germline V gene encodes CDR1 WNHNN and CDR2 SYGVQD (reference sequence). There are 11 residues in the CDR3. V gave up 8 bases and J gave up 8 bases, with 10 bases separating them. Written as DNA, the CDR3 is TGCGCCAGCCTGTCTGTGCATGAGCAGTTCTTC. Protein sequence: CASLSVHEQFF.

This chain links TRBV19 with TRBJ2-7; D unclear. The V end was cut by 4 bases, the J end by 5 bases, with 15 bases between. The CDR3 runs to 14 residues. From germline, CDR1 is LNHDA and CDR2 SQIVND (reference sequence). The CDR3 DNA follows: TGTGCCAGTAGTACGTCAGCCGGGTCCCACGAGCAGTACTTC. Protein: CASSTSAGSHEQYF.

This chain uses TRBV6-2 or TRBV6-3 with TRBJ2-1, with unresolved D. The ends were cut back, 5 bases at V and 4 bases at J, with 12 bases in the middle. CDR1 MNHEY and CDR2 SVGEGT come from the germline V gene. This CDR3 has 14 amino acids. The CDR3 region is CASSHRELYNEQFF. The CDR3 DNA is TGTGCCAGCAGTCACCGCGAACTTTACAATGAGCAGTTCTTC.

V and J are TRBV6-5 and TRBJ2-1; D remains unclear. With 5 bases removed from V and 6 bases from J, the gap between germline ends came to 5 bases. Germline CDR1 MNHEY, CDR2 SVGAGI. CDR3 length: 11 residues. This CDR3 reads CASSPFNEQFF. The CDR3 DNA reads as TGTGCCAGCAGTCCCTTCAATGAGCAGTTCTTC.

The chain's CDR3 is CASSQSQGPYGYTF. The CDR3 DNA reads TGTGCCAGCAGCCAGTCACAGGGCCCCTATGGCTACACCTTC. The rearrangement uses TRBV3-1 (or the pseudogene TRBV3-2) and TRBJ1-2; maybe TRBD1 (6 bases). Germline V CDR1 and CDR2: LGHDT, YNNKEL (reference sequence). The CDR3 has 14 residues. The V gene lost 3 bases and the J gene lost 4 bases, with 12 bases spanning the gap.

The chain has TRBV30 and TRBJ1-5; TRBD1 aligns across 7 bases. V was clipped by 2 bases and J by 0 bases; unmatched bases: 4. The CDR3 runs 15 residues. Germline CDR1 is GTSNPN and CDR2 is SVGIG (reference sequence). The CDR3 DNA reads TGTGCCTGGAGTTCTACAGGGGATAGCAATCAGCCCCAGCATTTT. It yields the protein CAWSSTGDSNQPQHF.

The chain uses TRBV10-3 and TRBJ2-1; 11 bases line up with TRBD2. The germline V gene has CDR1 ENHRY and CDR2 SYGVKD. Trimming cost V 11 bases and J 12 bases; bases outside gene matches: 21. CDR3 length: 16 amino acids. This CDR3 reads CADTSGGSIPFGGQFF. For the CDR3, the DNA is TGTGCCGACACTAGCGGGGGTTCCATTCCTTTCGGTGGGCAGTTCTTC.

The chain is built from TRBV5-1 and TRBJ1-1; D not resolved. Trimming stripped 5 bases from V and 0 bases from J, with 8 bases between. The CDR3 is 13 residues long. CDR1 and CDR2 (germline): SGHRS, YFSETQ. This CDR3 reads CASSFALNTEAFF. The CDR3 nucleotides read TGCGCCAGCAGTTTCGCCTTGAACACTGAAGCTTTCTTT.

The sample holds one count of this clone. The chain links TRBV6-6 to TRBJ1-2; 7 nucleotides agree with TRBD1. Germline loops: CDR1 MNHNY, CDR2 SVGAGI (reference sequence). V trimming: 5 bases; J trimming: 1 base; junction bases outside the gene matches: 13. The CDR3 covers 17 residues. Here the CDR3 reads CASSQRQGRDSNYGYTF. For the CDR3, the DNA is TGTGCCAGCAGTCAGCGACAGGGAAGGGATAGTAACTATGGCTACACCTTC.

The chain has TRBV7-9 and TRBJ2-1, with D possibly TRBD2 on 5 matching bases. This CDR3 has 16 amino acids. V lost 4 bases and J lost 0, with 13 bases in between. Germline V gives CDR1 SEHNR, CDR2 FQNEAQ (reference sequence). The DNA of the CDR3 is TGTGCCAGCAGCTCCCTTGGCGGGTACTCCTACAATGAGCAGTTCTTC. Amino acid sequence: CASSSLGGYSYNEQFF.

This clone appeared once. The rearrangement uses TRBV5-1 and TRBJ2-3; D perhaps matches TRBD1 (5 bases). The CDR3 is 14 residues long. The V gene's germline CDR1 is SGHRS and CDR2 YFSETQ. V lost 0 bases and J lost 6, with 11 bases in between. As DNA, the CDR3 is TGCGCCAGCAGCTTGGGTGGGAACAGGGATACGCAGTATTTT. This gives the protein CASSLGGNRDTQYF.

This chain connects TRBV30 to TRBJ1-4; D is possibly TRBD1 (6 bases). The germline V gene has CDR1 GTSNPN and CDR2 SVGIG (reference sequence). This CDR3 has 13 residues. Trimming pared 5 bases from V and 8 bases from J, leaving 15 bases between. CDR3 amino acids: CAWGGTLGEKLFF. CDR3 DNA: TGTGCCTGGGGGGGCACCCTCGGGGAAAAACTGTTTTTT.

V gene TRBV6-5 combines with J gene TRBJ1-1; 9 positions match TRBD1. Germline V gene lookup returns CDR1 MNHEY and CDR2 SVGAGI. With 8 bases clipped from V and 1 base from J, the junction kept 5 bases outside the gene matches. The CDR3 loop spans 14 amino acids. The CDR3 reads CASSKGQGNTEAFF. The CDR3 region has the DNA TGTGCCAGCTCAAAGGGACAGGGGAACACTGAAGCTTTCTTT.

The chain has TRBV19 and TRBJ2-1; a weak D match, TRBD2 (6 bases). The CDR3 has 14 residues. Germline V gene lookup returns CDR1 LNHDA and CDR2 SQIVND (reference sequence). The V and J ends lost 1 base and 5 bases respectively, with 9 bases between them. The CDR3 nucleotides read TGTGCCAGTAGTATAGGCGGGACCGACAATGAGCAGTTCTTC. Its protein product is CASSIGGTDNEQFF.

The V and J genes are TRBV2 and TRBJ1-1, with D perhaps matching TRBD1 (6 bases). Trimming removed 4 bases at V and 8 bases at J, with 20 bases between. Germline V gives CDR1 SNHLY, CDR2 FYNNEI. The CDR3 is made up of 15 amino acids. The CDR3 reads CASSVQGRGGAEAFF. In nucleotides, the CDR3 is TGTGCCAGCAGTGTCCAGGGTCGAGGGGGAGCCGAAGCTTTCTTT. The full variable domain, in which reference TRBV2 and TRBJ1-1 provide the parts outside the CDR3, is EPEVTQTPSHQVTQMGQEVILRCVPISNHLYFYWYRQILGQKVEFLVSFYNNEISEKSEIFDDQFSVERPDGSNFTLKIRSTKLEDSAMYFCASSVQGRGGAEAFFGQGTRLTVV.

The V call is TRBV11-3, the J call TRBJ2-5; possibly TRBD1 for D (5 bases). The germline V gene has CDR1 SGHNT and CDR2 YENEEA. This CDR3 has 17 residues. V was trimmed by 3 bases and J by 0 bases, leaving 17 bases between them. The CDR3 coding sequence is TGTGCCAGCAGCTTCGGATTTAGCAGGGCATACCAAGAGACCCAGTACTTC. Translating it yields CASSFGFSRAYQETQYF.

The genes are TRBV28 and TRBJ1-1; D ambiguous. The CDR3 extends over 15 amino acids. Germline CDR1 reads MDHEN; CDR2 reads SYDVKM. V lost 3 bases to trimming and J lost 1 base, with 12 bases between them. CDR3 region: CASSFGVGRNTEAFF. The CDR3 coding sequence is TGTGCCAGCAGTTTTGGTGTGGGAAGGAACACTGAAGCTTTCTTT.

CDR3 nucleotide sequence: TGTGCCAGCAGCCAAGTCAGGTTTTCGAACGAGCAGTACTTC. This encodes CASSQVRFSNEQYF. The rearrangement joins TRBV14 to TRBJ2-7; no definite D call. The germline gives CDR1 SGHDN, CDR2 FVKESK. This CDR3 comprises 14 residues. The V gene lost 1 base and the J gene lost 5 bases, with 12 bases spanning the gap. The entire variable domain, with the rest obtained from reference TRBV14 and TRBJ2-7, is as follows: EAGVTQFPSHSVIEKGQTVTLRCDPISGHDNLYWYRRVMGKEIKFLLHFVKESKQDESGMPNNRFLAERTGGTYSTLKVQPAELEDSGVYFCASSQVRFSNEQYFGPGTRLTVT.